Described below is a single T cell receptor beta chain sequence and its context. The clone's antigen remains unknown. Base qualities were left out, and no much larger clone turns up one base away. The sample comes from a study of cytomegalovirus exposure and HLA in healthy donors (dated by TCRdb to about 2017). With respect to the entire study: In an earlier analysis of under 600 of the donors, 250 to 300 Gb of sequence data and just under 120 million unique TCR beta sequences from about 179 million T cells were reported. The study profiled the T cell repertoires of 666 subjects by immunosequencing and related them to cytomegalovirus serostatus. Among some 400 genotyped donors of the cohort, an average of approximately 200,000 unique TCR beta nucleotide sequences was sequenced per donor, of which about 18% were non-productive. The genetic ancestry cluster associated with self-reported Caucasian donors included 80% to 90% of the approximately 430 genotyped donors. Donor age, sex, ethnicity and CMV serostatus were compiled alongside the repertoire data. Genome-wide SNP genotypes for about three fifths of the roughly 670 donors were used in a later genetic analysis, which treated that subset as a discovery cohort. Besides the first cohort of around 700 subjects, a separate validation cohort made up of 90 to 150 different subjects was used. To decide whether each TCR beta V gene segment behaved as functional or pseudogenic, an earlier analysis of some 600 of the donors relied on high-throughput TCR beta sequencing. Typing coverage differed by locus: A, B, C, DRB1 and DQB1 were typed in about 629-630 donors, DQA1 in approximately 520, DPA1 in 600 to 610, and DPB1 in 400 to 490. HLA typing included class I and class II loci at four-digit resolution. About 300 gigabases of sequencing data and approximately 91 million unique TCR sequences made up an early release that covered 500 to 700 HLA-typed donors. The study was designed to test whether signatures of past pathogen exposure could be identified by cataloging public T cell receptors. Rather than drawing on any new phenotypic data, the later analysis identified candidate immune exposures from TCR beta sequences and the way those sequences occurred across donors. Because of strong linkage in the cohort, roughly five DR-DQ haplotypes were treated as single units for association and clustering. All discovery cohort repertoires had been generated using a single sequencing platform. High-throughput TCR immunosequencing, statistical association of individual TCRs with disease status, and machine learning were combined to predict cytomegalovirus infection status. A later analysis re-examined previously published TCR beta repertoires from 600 to 700 donors and added high-resolution HLA genotyping to investigate patterns of TCR occurrence. Paper-wide results and their limitations: According to a later analysis, most CMV-associated TCR beta chains appeared to be HLA-restricted, and the HLA associations seemed to be driven largely by CMV exposure. A further reported finding was that TCR beta sequences accurately predicted the HLA-A and HLA-B alleles for most subjects in the first cohort. The 87-base-pair reads could not distinguish some IMGT-functional V segments, including TRBV6-2 and TRBV6-3, so those segments were excluded. When HLA alleles, especially DR and DQ, strongly co-occurred, attributing TCR associations to individual alleles was difficult. A few of the identified cytomegalovirus-associated TCR beta chains were confirmed in vitro to be specific for cytomegalovirus antigens. The sequencing pipeline was judged likely to have produced a cluster of highly shared sequence variants as a technical artifact. The authors suggested that the approach could potentially be extended to other disease states and immunological phenotypes. A later analysis found that TCR association rates varied across HLA loci, with DRB1 alleles showing the most associated TCRs and HLA-C alleles the fewest. The presence/absence analyses assumed that sequencing depth was roughly uniform across donors, and that assumption may not be true. CMV serostatus was the only immune exposure information available for the cohort. In a later analysis, HLA-associated TCR beta chains were found to be more clonally expanded and to have lower generation probabilities than equally common non-associated chains. Because some donors lacked HLA typing at each locus, the association tests relied only on the typed subset. Correlated functional status among segregating V segments might reflect linkage disequilibrium, but an unknown experimental factor could not be ruled out. A later genetic analysis reported fewer N-insertions in productive TCRs among donors in an Asian-associated ancestry cluster than the roughly 720-donor mean. A later analysis associated about 18,000 TCR beta sequences with specific HLA alleles at a false discovery rate of 0.05. The study gave a list of 150 to 200 TCR beta chains associated with cytomegalovirus. Cytomegalovirus status was reported to be diagnosed by the classifier with high specificity and sensitivity in both the original and validation cohorts. This cohort had only TCR beta chains sequenced, and the lack of alpha or paired-chain data limited which features could be detected. In a later analysis, several top co-occurrence clusters were reported to appear linked to parvovirus B19, influenza, CMV and Epstein-Barr virus. The earlier analysis of 587 of the donors excluded 15 to 20 rarely observed V segments, including chromosome 9 orphons, because counts were too low. A later genetic analysis associated a missense DCLRE1C variant with V-gene and J-gene trimming of TCR beta chains, and an independent cohort replicated the association. In an earlier analysis of 450 to 750 of the donors, most TCR beta V segments appeared in productive rearrangements about 87% or about 30% of the time, broadly matching IMGT annotations. Most TCR sequences were observed very rarely across donors, whereas some public TCRs were present in many individuals.

Libraries were built with the immunoSEQ multiplex PCR assay. For the multiplex PCR, a mixture combining 60 forward primers for TCR Vbeta segments and 13 reverse primers for TCR Jbeta segments was used. The CDR3 region of rearranged TCR beta genes was amplified from genomic DNA with a multiplex PCR assay. On the Illumina HiSeq System, the amplified TCR beta libraries were sequenced as 87-base-pair reads. The original pipeline was this. A later analysis counted around 72 million unique TCR beta chains across the 550 to 700 repertoires, and around 12 million of these chains were shared by at least two donors. To remove PCR and sequencing errors, raw reads were error-corrected and collapsed into unique sequences using a nearest-neighbor algorithm that merged closely related sequences. Alignment of CDR3 sequences to IMGT reference sequences was used to assign V, D and J gene segments. For a sequence to be retained, a match of at least six nucleotides to both a V gene segment and a J gene segment was required. Rearrangements were classified as productive when the CDR3 lacked stop codons and remained in frame with V and J, and all other rearrangements were classified as non-productive. CDR3 was defined according to IMGT convention as the region running from the second conserved V-encoded cysteine to the conserved J-encoded phenylalanine. The earlier analysis of about 560 of the donors excluded any sequence lacking an unambiguous match to a single V gene segment. In an earlier analysis of approximately 590 of the donors, V segments were called functional above 56.7% productive rearrangements and were called segregating when the between-donor standard deviation exceeded 5%. A statistical classification framework was developed to diagnose cytomegalovirus status using the catalog of TCR beta chain sequences. In a later analysis, TCR nucleotide sequences were compared against IMGT/GENE-DB human TR gene sequences so that V and J genes could be assigned. Using the TCRdist pipeline, a later analysis assigned CDR3 sequences along with most-parsimonious VDJ recombination scenarios. A later analysis defined each TCR beta chain by its CDR3 amino acid sequence plus V-gene family, and excluded reads lacking a unique V-gene family. A later analysis removed several hundred highly shared, low-generation-probability nucleotide sequences to deal with suspected cross-contamination and a sequencing artifact. A later analysis calculated a clonal expansion index for each public chain from normalized within-repertoire ranks of inferred template counts. A later analysis computed generation probabilities with a VDJ recombination model fitted to out-of-frame rearrangements, and checked the results against IGoR. In a later analysis, TCR-TCR, TCR-HLA and TCR-CMV co-occurrence was scored with hypergeometric tests, and a repertoire-size bias correction was applied to TCR pairs. A later analysis estimated false discovery rates by permuting HLA or CMV assignments 20 times. In a later analysis, co-occurring TCRs were grouped using DBSCAN, and TCRdist sequence similarity was added for clustering within HLA-allele-positive subsets. For co-occurrence clustering, repertoires with fewer than 30,000 or more than 120,000 public chains were excluded, along with roughly five repertoires with anomalous nucleotide sharing. TCRdb took over this immuneACCESS table, retaining in-frame rearrangements with V and J assigned. Such tables are incomplete; in checked studies, under half of the missing clones stem from an unresolved V gene, and the remainder is unexplained. That table gives V, J and clone size, and the DNA gave D and trimming. Counted in this sample were around 91,000 clones; around four fifths of them appeared once. 4.4% of the sample is taken by the ten largest.

The cohort comprised 670 or so healthy bone marrow donors. All cohort members were sampled while nominally healthy, although unrecorded immune exposures were likely present. The donor was CMV seropositive and belonged to the group of more than 250 seropositive cohort members. Each donor provided a peripheral blood sample, and peripheral blood mononuclear cells were used for TCR beta sequencing. Genomic DNA extraction from the blood cell samples was performed with the Qiagen DNeasy Blood Extraction Kit. At the junction V is shortened by 0 bases and J by 6 bases, with 12 bases in between. CDR1 and CDR2, per the germline V gene (reference sequence), are MNHEY and SMNVEV. Its CDR3 holds 15 amino acids, cysteine through phenylalanine. The read is trimmed to its CDR3 DNA, 45 bases read in frame from base 1.

Recombination connected TRBV27 to TRBJ1-5, with no reliable assignment of the D segment. Material: PBMCs. The origin of this receptor is a male donor in good health and CMV-seropositive. The CDR3 reads CASSLSAVRPQPQHF. The base sequence is TGTGCCAGCAGTTTATCCGCGGTGAGACCTCAGCCCCAGCATTTT.